This T cell receptor (beta chain) was documented in a study of regulatory T cells in long-lasting Graves disease. To make TCR beta libraries, researchers used iRepertoire HTBI primers and Arm-PCR of CDR3 regions. From the multiplex PCR reads, TCRdb called clonotypes with MiXCR, one entry per CDR3 protein. The table has about 400,000 distinct CDR3 sequences, approximately 15% seen once. The CDR3 has 18 residues. After removal of 5 bases from V and 1 base from J, the junction contained 5 bases not matched to a gene. The V gene's germline CDR1 is PRHDT and CDR2 FYEKMQ (reference sequence). Time point reported: newly diagnosed GD, antithyroid drugs for less than 3 months. PBMC-extracted RNA yielded the TCR library. These records were also assigned to another study, of T cells in Graves' hyperthyroidism and ophthalmopathy.

This specimen was peripheral blood mononuclear cells (PBMCs), taken at new diagnosis, from a patient treated with antithyroid drugs. The sequence was obtained from a woman aged 40-49 years with Graves disease. The gene calls are TRBV13 and TRBJ2-2; 15 bases fit TRBD2. CDR3 nucleotide sequence: TGTGCCAGCAGCCTCGCGGGACTAGCGGGAGGGAACACCGGGGAGCTGTTTTTT. It encodes CASSLAGLAGGNTGELFF.